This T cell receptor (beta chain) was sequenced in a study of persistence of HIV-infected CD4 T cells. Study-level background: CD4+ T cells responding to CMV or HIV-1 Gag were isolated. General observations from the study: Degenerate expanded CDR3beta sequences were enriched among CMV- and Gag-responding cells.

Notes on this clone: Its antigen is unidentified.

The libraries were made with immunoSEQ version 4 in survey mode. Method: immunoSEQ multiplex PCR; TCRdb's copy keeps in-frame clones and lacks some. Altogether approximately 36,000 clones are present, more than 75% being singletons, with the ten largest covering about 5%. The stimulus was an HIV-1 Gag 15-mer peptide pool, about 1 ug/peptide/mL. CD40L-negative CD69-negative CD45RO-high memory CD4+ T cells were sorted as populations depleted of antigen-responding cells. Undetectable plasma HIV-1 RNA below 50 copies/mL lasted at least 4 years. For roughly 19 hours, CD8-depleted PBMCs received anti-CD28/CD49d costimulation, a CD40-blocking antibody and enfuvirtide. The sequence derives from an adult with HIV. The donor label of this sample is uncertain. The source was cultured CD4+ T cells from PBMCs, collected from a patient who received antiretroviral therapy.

CDR3 nucleotide sequence: TGTGCCATAAGTAAGACCCCCCAGACTTACACAGATACGCAGTATTTT. This translates into CAISKTPQTYTDTQYF. The chain links TRBV7-8 to TRBJ2-3; D unclear. V was pared by 10 bases and J by 2 bases, with 22 bases between. Per the germline V gene, CDR1 is SGHVS and CDR2 is FQNEAQ. The CDR3 loop spans 16 amino acids.